The 15 T cell receptor beta chains given below trace back to one sample, sequenced in a study of cytomegalovirus exposure and HLA in healthy donors. The PCR used 60 Vbeta and 13 Jbeta primers. Libraries were prepared by immunoSEQ multiplex PCR; TCRdb keeps only in-frame clonotypes and omits some of them. The sample records approximately 100,000 clones, approximately 80% being singletons. Specimen: PBMCs. All receptors derive from a young man in good health and CMV-seronegative.

V and J are TRBV5-1 and TRBJ2-5; a weak D match, TRBD1 (6 bases). Germline values: CDR1 SGHRS, CDR2 YFSETQ. Trimming removed 0 bases from V and 4 bases from J, with 13 bases in between. This CDR3 has 15 residues. The CDR3 spells CASSLVFGRGETQYF. For the CDR3, the DNA is TGCGCCAGCAGCTTGGTTTTTGGCAGGGGAGAGACCCAGTACTTC.

The rearrangement links TRBV6-5 to TRBJ2-5, with 12 bases aligning to TRBD1. The end of the DNA is better explained by TRBJ2-7, so the J call may be wrong. This CDR3 spans 16 amino acids. The germline V gene encodes CDR1 MNHEY and CDR2 SVGAGI. In DNA form, the CDR3 reads TGTGCCAGCAGTTACGGGGGACAGGGGGCGTTTCACGAGCAGTACTTC. Amino acid sequence: CASSYGGQGAFHEQYF.

In regard to this clone: The junction does not match germline at one end; this may be a read error. The chain uses TRBV7-7 and TRBJ2-3; D gene ambiguous. This CDR3 is built from 13 residues. The germline gives CDR1 SSHAT, CDR2 FNYEAQ (reference sequence). CDR3 sequence (DNA): TGTGCTAGCAGCTTAGGCAGGTCAGATACGCAGTATTTT. Residues: CASSLGRSDTQYF.

This clone was counted a single time. The chain links TRBV6-1 to TRBJ1-2, with 7 nucleotides matching TRBD1. V gave up 6 bases and J gave up 4 bases; unmatched junction bases: 8. The CDR3 loop spans 14 amino acids. Germline CDR1 reads MNHNS; CDR2 reads SASEGT. DNA of the CDR3: TGTGCCAGCAGCCGACAGGGAGGTCGCTATGGCTACACCTTC. This gives the protein CASSRQGGRYGYTF.

The chain joins TRBV2 to TRBJ1-3; TRBD1 is a possible D gene (5 bases). CDR3 length: 16 residues. The germline CDR1 and CDR2 sequences are SNHLY and FYNNEI. The V and J ends lost 7 bases and 0 bases respectively, with 16 bases between them. As DNA, the CDR3 is TGTGCCAGCAATGATCCGGGGGGGAACTCTGGAAACACCATATATTTT. Its translation: CASNDPGGNSGNTIYF.

DNA for the CDR3: TGTGCCAGCTCACCCTCGGGACTAGCCAAGGGGACCCAGTACTTC. Protein sequence: CASSPSGLAKGTQYF. V and J are TRBV18 and TRBJ2-5; 9 nucleotides match TRBD2. CDR3 length: 15 residues. V shed 3 bases, J shed 7 bases, and the junction held 9 bases outside the gene matches. In germline, CDR1 is KGHSH, CDR2 LQKENI.

This chain joins TRBV6-5 and TRBJ1-2; 9 bases are shared with TRBD1. The CDR3 is 13 residues long. Germline V lookup: CDR1 MNHEY, CDR2 SVGAGI. The V gene end was trimmed by 10 bases and the J gene end by 10 bases; junction bases not matched to a gene: 13. The DNA for the CDR3 is TGTGCCACCATAGGACAGGGGATTTTCGTCTACACCTTC. Amino acid sequence: CATIGQGIFVYTF.

This clone has more than one count but fewer than ten. V gene TRBV7-2 combines with J gene TRBJ2-3, with 8 bases that match TRBD1. With V trimmed by 1 base and J by 2 bases, 5 bases remained unmatched. The CDR3 is 16 residues long. Germline CDR1 is SGHTA and CDR2 is FQGNSA. CDR3 region: CASSLDRDRPTDTQYF. The CDR3 DNA reads TGTGCCAGCAGCTTAGACCGGGACAGGCCCACAGATACGCAGTATTTT.

The chain recombines TRBV7-2 with TRBJ2-7, with 9 bases matching TRBD1. The CDR3 runs to 16 residues. Germline CDR1 SGHTA, CDR2 FQGNSA. Germline trimming cut 4 bases from V and 3 bases from J; bases unmatched to any gene: 10. The CDR3 protein is CASSSPRDRALYEQYF. The CDR3 DNA reads TGTGCCAGCAGCTCCCCCCGGGACAGGGCACTCTACGAGCAGTACTTC.

A word on this clone: The same CDR3 can be traced to other DNA sequences in this sample. The rearrangement joins TRBV6-5 to TRBJ1-1, with TRBD1 matching 10 bases. From germline, CDR1 is MNHEY and CDR2 SVGAGI. The trim removed 5 bases at V and 2 bases at J, leaving 5 bases unmatched. The CDR3 loop spans 15 amino acids. CDR3 in amino acids: CASSPRDRGNTEAFF. The CDR3 DNA reads TGTGCCAGCAGTCCTCGGGACAGGGGCAACACTGAAGCTTTCTTT.

V usage is TRBV6-1 and J usage is TRBJ1-1; a weak D match, TRBD1 (6 bases). The CDR3 consists of 12 residues. Trimming removed 6 bases from V and 10 bases from J, with 15 bases in between. CDR1 is MNHNS, CDR2 SASEGT, per germline. The CDR3: CASSRQGRGAFF. DNA of the CDR3: TGTGCCAGCAGCCGGCAGGGGCGTGGAGCTTTCTTT.

The chain combines TRBV28 with TRBJ2-7; the D gene is possibly TRBD2 (5 bases). V lost 5 bases and J lost 4, with 12 bases in between. This CDR3 region has 13 residues. In germline, CDR1 is MDHEN, CDR2 SYDVKM. The DNA for the CDR3 is TGTGCCAGCAGTCATGGCGGGTTTTACGAGCAGTACTTC. Translated: CASSHGGFYEQYF. Supplemented by reference TRBV28 and TRBJ2-7, the full variable domain reads DVKVTQSSRYLVKRTGEKVFLECVQDMDHENMFWYRQDPGLGLRLIYFSYDVKMKEKGDIPEGYSVSREKKERFSLILESASTNQTSMYLCASSHGGFYEQYFGPGTRLTVT.

The chain links TRBV7-3 to TRBJ2-3; the D gene is possibly TRBD1 (5 bases). Trimming cost V 5 bases and J 8 bases, with 20 bases left between them. This CDR3 has 15 amino acids. Germline lookup yields CDR1 SGHTA and CDR2 FQGTGA. The CDR3 nucleotides read TGTGCCAGCAGCCCCCAGGGTGCAGGGCAGGGTACGCAGTATTTT. Protein sequence: CASSPQGAGQGTQYF. The variable domain in full, with the rest retrieved from reference TRBV7-3 and TRBJ2-3, is GAGVSQTPSNKVTEKGKYVELRCDPISGHTALYWYRQSLGQGPEFLIYFQGTGAADDSGLPNDRFFAVRPEGSVSTLKIQRTERGDSAVYLCASSPQGAGQGTQYFGPGTRLTVL.

The V gene is TRBV4-1, the J gene TRBJ1-3, with a weak D call TRBD1 (6 bases). V lost 4 bases to trimming and J lost 0 bases, with 16 bases between them. The germline V gene encodes CDR1 MGHRA and CDR2 YSYEKL. This CDR3 has 17 residues. CDR3: CASSLQAQGRSGNTIYF. The CDR3 DNA reads TGCGCCAGCAGCCTCCAGGCGCAGGGGCGCTCTGGAAACACCATATATTTT.

This clone came up a few times. The rearrangement uses TRBV29-1 and TRBJ1-1; D possibly corresponds to TRBD1 (6 bases). This CDR3 is 13 amino acids long. Germline-derived CDR1 and CDR2 are SQVTM and ANQGSEA. V was shortened by 3 bases and J by 4 bases, with 12 bases between the two germline ends. CDR3 sequence reads: CSVEGQGTTEAFF. In DNA form, the CDR3 reads TGCAGCGTTGAGGGCCAGGGGACCACTGAAGCTTTCTTT.